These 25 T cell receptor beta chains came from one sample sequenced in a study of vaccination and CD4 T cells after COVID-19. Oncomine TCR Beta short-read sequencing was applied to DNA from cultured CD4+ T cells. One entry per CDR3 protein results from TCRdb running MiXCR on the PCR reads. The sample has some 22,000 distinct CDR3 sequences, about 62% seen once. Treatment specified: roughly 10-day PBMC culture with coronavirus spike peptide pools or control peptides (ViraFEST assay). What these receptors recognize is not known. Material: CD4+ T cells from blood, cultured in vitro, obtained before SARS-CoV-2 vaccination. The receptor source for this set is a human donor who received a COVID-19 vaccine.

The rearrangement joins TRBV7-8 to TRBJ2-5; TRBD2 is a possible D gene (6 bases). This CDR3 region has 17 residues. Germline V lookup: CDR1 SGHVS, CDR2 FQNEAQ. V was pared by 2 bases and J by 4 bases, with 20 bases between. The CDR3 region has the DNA TGTGCCAGCAGCTTAAGCCCGCCCGGGAGCTTCGGAGAGACCCAGTACTTC. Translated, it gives CASSLSPPGSFGETQYF.

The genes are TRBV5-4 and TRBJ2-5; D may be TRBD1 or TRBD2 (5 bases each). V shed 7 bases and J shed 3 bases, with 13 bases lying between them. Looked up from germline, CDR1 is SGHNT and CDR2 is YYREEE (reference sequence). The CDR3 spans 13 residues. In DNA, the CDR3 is TGTGCCAGCGGACGGGACCTAGAAGAGACCCAGTACTTC. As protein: CASGRDLEETQYF.

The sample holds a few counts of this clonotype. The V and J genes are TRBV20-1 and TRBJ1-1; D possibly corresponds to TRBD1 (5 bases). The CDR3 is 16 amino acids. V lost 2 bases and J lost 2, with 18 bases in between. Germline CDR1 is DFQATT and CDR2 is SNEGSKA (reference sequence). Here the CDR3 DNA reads TGCAGTGCTAGAATAACCCCAGGGATACCTAACACTGAAGCTTTCTTT. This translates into CSARITPGIPNTEAFF.

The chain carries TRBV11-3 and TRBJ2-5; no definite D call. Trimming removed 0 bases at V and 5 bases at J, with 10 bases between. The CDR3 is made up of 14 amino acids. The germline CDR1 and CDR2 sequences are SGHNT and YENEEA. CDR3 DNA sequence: TGTGCCAGCAGCTTAGATTTCTCGGCGGAGACCCAGTACTTC. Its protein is CASSLDFSAETQYF.

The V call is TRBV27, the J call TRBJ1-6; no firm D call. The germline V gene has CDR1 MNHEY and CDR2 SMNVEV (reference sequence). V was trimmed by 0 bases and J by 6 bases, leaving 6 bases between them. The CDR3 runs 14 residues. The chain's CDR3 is CASSLSPLNSPLHF. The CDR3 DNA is TGTGCCAGCAGTTTATCTCCCCTTAATTCACCCCTCCACTTT.

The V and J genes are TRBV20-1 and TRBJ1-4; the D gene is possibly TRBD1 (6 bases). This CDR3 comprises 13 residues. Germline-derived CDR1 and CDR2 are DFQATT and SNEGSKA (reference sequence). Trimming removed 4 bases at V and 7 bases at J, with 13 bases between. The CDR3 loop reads CSAMSGRGEKLFF. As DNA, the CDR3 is TGCAGTGCTATGTCAGGCAGGGGTGAAAAACTGTTTTTT.

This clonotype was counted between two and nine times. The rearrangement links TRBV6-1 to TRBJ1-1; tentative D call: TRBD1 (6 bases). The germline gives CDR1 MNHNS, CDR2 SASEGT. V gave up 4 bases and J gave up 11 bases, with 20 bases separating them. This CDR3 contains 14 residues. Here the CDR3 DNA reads TGTGCCAGCAGTGTCACAGGGTGGGACCAGAATGCTTTCTTT. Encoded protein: CASSVTGWDQNAFF.

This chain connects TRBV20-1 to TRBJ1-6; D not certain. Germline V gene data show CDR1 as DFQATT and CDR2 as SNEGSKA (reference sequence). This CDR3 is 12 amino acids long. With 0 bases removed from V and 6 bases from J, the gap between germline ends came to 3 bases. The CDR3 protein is CSARDSNSPLHF. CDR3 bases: TGCAGTGCTAGAGATTCTAATTCACCCCTCCACTTT.

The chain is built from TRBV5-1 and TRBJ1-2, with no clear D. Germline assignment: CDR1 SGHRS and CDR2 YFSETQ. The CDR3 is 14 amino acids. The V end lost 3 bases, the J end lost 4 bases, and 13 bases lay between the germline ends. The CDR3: CASSSTGGPYGYTF. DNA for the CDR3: TGCGCCAGCAGCTCTACGGGAGGGCCCTATGGCTACACCTTC.

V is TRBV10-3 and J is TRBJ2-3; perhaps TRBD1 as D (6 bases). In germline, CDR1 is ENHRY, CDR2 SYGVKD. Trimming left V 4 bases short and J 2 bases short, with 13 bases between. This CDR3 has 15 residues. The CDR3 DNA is TGTGCCATCAGTGCAGGGGCAGGGACCACAGATACGCAGTATTTT. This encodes CAISAGAGTTDTQYF.

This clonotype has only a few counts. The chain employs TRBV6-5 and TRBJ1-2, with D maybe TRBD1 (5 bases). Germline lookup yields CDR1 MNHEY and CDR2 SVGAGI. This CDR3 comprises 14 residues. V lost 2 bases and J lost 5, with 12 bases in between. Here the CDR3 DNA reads TGTGCCAGCAGTTACAGAGGGGAGGGGTATGGCTACACCTTC. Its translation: CASSYRGEGYGYTF.

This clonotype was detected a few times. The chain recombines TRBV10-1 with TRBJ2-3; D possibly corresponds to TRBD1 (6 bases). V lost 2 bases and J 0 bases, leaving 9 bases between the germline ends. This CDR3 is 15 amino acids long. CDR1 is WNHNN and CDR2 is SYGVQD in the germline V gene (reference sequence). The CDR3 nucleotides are TGCGCCAGCAGTGAGGCACAGGGAAGCACAGATACGCAGTATTTT. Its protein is CASSEAQGSTDTQYF.

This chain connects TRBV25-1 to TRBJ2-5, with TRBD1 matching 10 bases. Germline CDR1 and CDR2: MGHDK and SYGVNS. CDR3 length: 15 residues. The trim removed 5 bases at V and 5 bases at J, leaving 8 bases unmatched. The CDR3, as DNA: TGTGCCAGCAGTACCCCGGGACAGGGGACGGAGACCCAGTACTTC. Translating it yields CASSTPGQGTETQYF.

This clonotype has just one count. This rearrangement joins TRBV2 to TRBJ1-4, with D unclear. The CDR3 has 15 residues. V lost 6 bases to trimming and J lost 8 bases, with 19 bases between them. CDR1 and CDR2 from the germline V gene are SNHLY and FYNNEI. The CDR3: CASSGPMTEREKLFF. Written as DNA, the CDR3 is TGTGCCAGCAGCGGGCCGATGACCGAGAGGGAAAAACTGTTTTTT.

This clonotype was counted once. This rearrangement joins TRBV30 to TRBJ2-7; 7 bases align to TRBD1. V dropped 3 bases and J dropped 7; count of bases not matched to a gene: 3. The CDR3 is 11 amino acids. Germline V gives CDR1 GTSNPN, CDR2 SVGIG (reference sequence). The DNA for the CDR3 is TGTGCCTGGAGGGACAGGCGAGAGCAGTACTTC. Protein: CAWRDRREQYF.

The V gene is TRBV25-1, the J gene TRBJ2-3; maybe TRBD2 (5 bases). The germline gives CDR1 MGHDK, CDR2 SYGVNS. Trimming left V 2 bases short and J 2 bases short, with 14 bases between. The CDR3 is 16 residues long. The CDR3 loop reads CASSESRTGTTDTQYF. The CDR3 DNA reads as TGTGCCAGCAGTGAAAGCCGGACTGGCACCACAGATACGCAGTATTTT.

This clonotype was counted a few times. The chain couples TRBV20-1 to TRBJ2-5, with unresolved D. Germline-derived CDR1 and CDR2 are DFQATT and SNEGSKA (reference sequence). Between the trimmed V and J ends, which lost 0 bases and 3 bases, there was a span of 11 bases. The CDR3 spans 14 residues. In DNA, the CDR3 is TGCAGTGCTAGAGATCTGCAAAGCGAAGAGACCCAGTACTTC. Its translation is CSARDLQSEETQYF.

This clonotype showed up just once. The CDR3 here is CASSLEWRINEQFF. The CDR3 DNA follows: TGTGCCAGCAGCTTAGAATGGAGAATCAATGAGCAGTTCTTC. The V and J genes are TRBV11-2 and TRBJ2-1; D not resolved. Trimming removed 0 bases at V and 6 bases at J, with 9 bases between. The CDR3 is 14 amino acids. From germline, CDR1 is SGHAT and CDR2 FQNNGV.

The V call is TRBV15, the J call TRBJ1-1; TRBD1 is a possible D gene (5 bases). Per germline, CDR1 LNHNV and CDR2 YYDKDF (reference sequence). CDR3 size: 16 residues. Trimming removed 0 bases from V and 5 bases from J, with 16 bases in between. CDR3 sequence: CATSREQYWGLTEAFF. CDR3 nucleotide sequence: TGTGCCACCAGCAGAGAACAGTATTGGGGGTTGACTGAAGCTTTCTTT.

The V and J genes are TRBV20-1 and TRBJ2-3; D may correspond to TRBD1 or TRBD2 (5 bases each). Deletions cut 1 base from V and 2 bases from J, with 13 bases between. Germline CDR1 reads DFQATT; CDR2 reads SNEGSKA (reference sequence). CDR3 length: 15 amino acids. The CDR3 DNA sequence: TGCAGTGCTAGAGCCGTACTAGGGGCCACAGATACGCAGTATTTT. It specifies CSARAVLGATDTQYF.

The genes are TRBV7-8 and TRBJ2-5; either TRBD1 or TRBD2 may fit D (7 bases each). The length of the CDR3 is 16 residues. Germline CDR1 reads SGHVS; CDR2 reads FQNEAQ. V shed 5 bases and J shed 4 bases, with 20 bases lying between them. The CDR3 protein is CASSAGGVRGRETQYF. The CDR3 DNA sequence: TGTGCCAGCAGCGCAGGGGGGGTCCGGGGCCGAGAGACCCAGTACTTC. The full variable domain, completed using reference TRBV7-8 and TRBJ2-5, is GAGVSQSPRYKVAKRGQDVALRCDPISGHVSLFWYQQALGQGPEFLTYFQNEAQLDKSGLPSDRFFAERPEGSVSTLKIQRTQQEDSAVYLCASSAGGVRGRETQYFGPGTRLLVL.

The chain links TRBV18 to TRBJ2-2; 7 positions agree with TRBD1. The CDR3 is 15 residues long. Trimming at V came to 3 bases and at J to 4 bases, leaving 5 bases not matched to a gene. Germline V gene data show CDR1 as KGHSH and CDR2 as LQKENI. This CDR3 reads CASSPRQGGTGELFF. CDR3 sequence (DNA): TGTGCCAGCTCACCGAGACAGGGCGGCACCGGGGAGCTGTTTTTT. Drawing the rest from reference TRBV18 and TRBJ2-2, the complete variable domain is NAGVMQNPRHLVRRRGQEARLRCSPMKGHSHVYWYRQLPEEGLKFMVYLQKENIIDESGMPKERFSAEFPKEGPSILRIQQVVRGDSAAYFCASSPRQGGTGELFFGEGSRLTVL.

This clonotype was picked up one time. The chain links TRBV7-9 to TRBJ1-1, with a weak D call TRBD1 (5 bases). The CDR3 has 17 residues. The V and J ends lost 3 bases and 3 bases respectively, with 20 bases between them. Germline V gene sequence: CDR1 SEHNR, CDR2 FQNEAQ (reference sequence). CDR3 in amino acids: CASSFGTGSGAYTEAFF. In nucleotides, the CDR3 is TGTGCCAGCAGCTTCGGGACCGGCAGCGGGGCGTACACTGAAGCTTTCTTT.

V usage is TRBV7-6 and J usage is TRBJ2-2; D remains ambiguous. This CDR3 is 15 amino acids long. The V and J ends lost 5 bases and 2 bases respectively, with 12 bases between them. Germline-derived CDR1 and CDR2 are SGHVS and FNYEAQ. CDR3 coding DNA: TGTGCCAGCAGCATACTACGAACAAACACCGGGGAGCTGTTTTTT. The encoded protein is CASSILRTNTGELFF.

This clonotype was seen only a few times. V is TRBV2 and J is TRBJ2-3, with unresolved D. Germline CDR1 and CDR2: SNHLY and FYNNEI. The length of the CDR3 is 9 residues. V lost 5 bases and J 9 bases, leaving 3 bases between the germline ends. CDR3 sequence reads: CASSFTQYF. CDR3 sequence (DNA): TGTGCCAGCAGTTTCACGCAGTATTTT.